A single sample gave rise to the 11 T cell receptor beta chains below, sequenced in a study of cytomegalovirus exposure and HLA in healthy donors. Generated by immunoSEQ multiplex PCR, the TCRdb table keeps only in-frame clones and is missing some. The sample gives more than 250,000 clones, 70% to 90% of which show up once; over 0.8% is in the top ten. Sequencing was done on a sample of PBMCs. Receptors originate from a woman between 18 and 30 years old in good health and CMV-seronegative.

The chain couples TRBV11-3 to TRBJ2-1; weak D call: TRBD2 (6 bases). Trimming pared 0 bases from V and 3 bases from J, leaving 9 bases between. The CDR3 runs to 15 residues. From germline, CDR1 is SGHNT and CDR2 YENEEA. The CDR3 bases are TGTGCCAGCAGCTTAGAGGGGGGTTTCTACAATGAGCAGTTCTTC. It encodes CASSLEGGFYNEQFF.

This clone was counted a few times. This rearrangement joins TRBV7-2 to TRBJ1-1; D remains ambiguous. Germline V gene lookup returns CDR1 SGHTA and CDR2 FQGNSA. This CDR3 contains 14 residues. Trimming pared 3 bases from V and 3 bases from J, leaving 11 bases between. CDR3 coding DNA: TGTGCCAGCAGCTTGTTCGAGGATTACACTGAAGCTTTCTTT. Amino acids: CASSLFEDYTEAFF. Full variable domain (outside the CDR3, taken from reference TRBV7-2 and TRBJ1-1): GAGVSQSPSNKVTEKGKDVELRCDPISGHTALYWYRQSLGQGLEFLIYFQGNSAPDKSGLPSDRFSAERTGGSVSTLTIQRTQQEDSAVYLCASSLFEDYTEAFFGQGTRLTVV.

V usage is TRBV2 and J usage is TRBJ2-3; 7 bases are a match to TRBD2. Germline V lookup: CDR1 SNHLY, CDR2 FYNNEI. With V trimmed by 8 bases and J by 0 bases, 5 bases remained unmatched. This CDR3 has 14 residues. CDR3 protein: CASPREGSTDTQYF. In nucleotides, the CDR3 is TGTGCCAGCCCGAGGGAGGGAAGCACAGATACGCAGTATTTT.

A remark on this clone: The same CDR3 arises from other DNA sequences in this sample as well. The chain is built from TRBV18 and TRBJ2-2; 10 bases align to TRBD1. The trim removed 1 base at V and 7 bases at J, leaving 3 bases unmatched. The CDR3 consists of 15 residues. CDR1 is KGHSH, CDR2 LQKENI, per germline. The CDR3 loop is CASSPRGQGDGELFF. The CDR3 nucleotides read TGTGCCAGCTCACCACGCGGACAGGGGGACGGGGAGCTGTTTTTT.

This chain joins TRBV11-2 and TRBJ2-1; maybe TRBD2 (5 bases). Germline V gene data show CDR1 as SGHAT and CDR2 as FQNNGV. This CDR3 comprises 15 residues. The ends were cut back, 2 bases at V and 0 bases at J, with 8 bases in the middle. CDR3 protein: CASSLSGPSYNEQFF. The CDR3 DNA reads as TGTGCCAGCAGCTTAAGCGGCCCCTCCTACAATGAGCAGTTCTTC. The full variable domain, its missing parts supplied by reference TRBV11-2 and TRBJ2-1, is EAGVAQSPRYKIIEKRQSVAFWCNPISGHATLYWYQQILGQGPKLLIQFQNNGVVDDSQLPKDRFSAERLKGVDSTLKIQPAKLEDSAVYLCASSLSGPSYNEQFFGPGTRLTVL.

This clone was seen many times. CDR3 in DNA: TGTGCCAGCAGCGTGACTAGCGGGAGAACCAATGAGCAGTTCTTC. The encoded protein is CASSVTSGRTNEQFF. The chain links TRBV9 to TRBJ2-1, with 12 positions matching TRBD2. The germline gives CDR1 SGDLS, CDR2 YYNGEE. The CDR3 is 15 residues long. V shed 2 bases, J shed 6 bases, and the junction held 3 bases outside the gene matches.

J is TRBJ1-1 and V is TRBV6-5, with TRBD1 matching 10 bases. V trimming: 6 bases; J trimming: 5 bases; junction bases outside the gene matches: 9. Germline CDR1 is MNHEY and CDR2 is SVGAGI. The CDR3 runs 15 residues. CDR3 nucleotide sequence: TGTGCCAGCAGGTACGACAGGGGGCGAGGGACTGAAGCTTTCTTT. Encoded protein: CASRYDRGRGTEAFF.

This clone was seen only a few times. J is TRBJ1-1 and V is TRBV6-5; D not resolved. The V end lost 0 bases, the J end lost 7 bases, and 15 bases lay between the germline ends. Germline V gene lookup returns CDR1 MNHEY and CDR2 SVGAGI. This CDR3 is built from 15 residues. The CDR3 region is CASSYSNTLTLEAFF. CDR3 coding DNA: TGTGCCAGCAGTTACTCGAATACCCTTACTCTTGAAGCTTTCTTT.

The chain carries TRBV28 and TRBJ1-2; 9 bases map to TRBD1. Germline V gene lookup returns CDR1 MDHEN and CDR2 SYDVKM. CDR3 length: 18 residues. After removal of 5 bases from V and 3 bases from J, the junction contained 16 bases not matched to a gene. This CDR3 reads CASSPFIQGAGRDYGYTF. The CDR3 region has the DNA TGTGCCAGCAGTCCGTTCATACAGGGGGCTGGTCGGGACTATGGCTACACCTTC.

This sequence joins TRBV9 and TRBJ1-4; a weak D match, TRBD1 (6 bases). Germline V gene data show CDR1 as SGDLS and CDR2 as YYNGEE. Trimming cost V 1 base and J 8 bases, with 18 bases left between them. There are 16 residues in the CDR3. This CDR3 is CASSVSGDGVWEKLFF. The DNA of the CDR3 is TGTGCCAGCAGCGTATCAGGGGACGGAGTTTGGGAAAAACTGTTTTTT.

This clone has just one count. This sequence joins TRBV28 and TRBJ2-7; TRBD2 is a possible D gene (6 bases). Deletions cut 8 bases from V and 7 bases from J, with 18 bases between. CDR3 length equals 13 residues. The V gene's germline CDR1 is MDHEN and CDR2 SYDVKM. The CDR3 protein is CASSRSLRGEQYF. The CDR3 DNA sequence: TGTGCCAGCTCACGGTCCCTCCGGGGGGAGCAGTACTTC.